The 19 T cell receptor beta chains in this list originate from one sample, sequenced in a study of cytomegalovirus exposure and HLA in healthy donors. The study ran its PCR with 60 Vbeta and 13 Jbeta primers. Assay used: immunoSEQ multiplex PCR; TCRdb lists only in-frame clones, some missing. This sample has fewer than 150,000 clones, with approximately 72% found just once. Sequenced material: PBMCs. The receptors here all came from a woman aged 35 to 49 in good health and CMV-seropositive.

This rearrangement joins TRBV12-5 to TRBJ2-2; D is unresolved. The CDR3 is 13 amino acids. Trimming pared 8 bases from V and 2 bases from J, leaving 9 bases between. Germline loops: CDR1 LGHNT, CDR2 FRNRAP. CDR3 bases: TGTGCTAGTCATGGGCAAAACACCGGGGAGCTGTTTTTT. Translated: CASHGQNTGELFF. Full variable domain (remainder filled in from reference TRBV12-5 and TRBJ2-2): DARVTQTPRHKVTEMGQEVTMRCQPILGHNTVFWYRQTMMQGLELLAYFRNRAPLDDSGMPKDRFSAEMPDATLATLKIQPSEPRDSAVYFCASHGQNTGELFFGEGSRLTVL.

The V call is TRBV7-9, the J call TRBJ1-4; no clear D. The germline V gene has CDR1 SEHNR and CDR2 FQNEAQ (reference sequence). V was pared by 1 base and J by 8 bases, with 8 bases between. This CDR3 contains 13 residues. Written as DNA, the CDR3 is TGTGCCAGCAGCTTAGACAGTCTAGAAAAACTGTTTTTT. It is translated as CASSLDSLEKLFF.

This sequence joins TRBV5-1 and TRBJ2-1; 7 bases fit TRBD2. Germline V gives CDR1 SGHRS, CDR2 YFSETQ. The ends lost 0 bases at V and 4 bases at J; junction bases unmatched: 4. The CDR3 runs 15 residues. CDR3 coding DNA: TGCGCCAGCAGCTTGGATCGGGGGGAATACAATGAGCAGTTCTTC. Its protein product is CASSLDRGEYNEQFF.

The rearrangement links TRBV4-3 to TRBJ2-1; 12 nucleotides agree with TRBD2. The ends lost 0 bases at V and 9 bases at J; junction bases unmatched: 15. CDR3 length: 19 amino acids. CDR1 LGHNA and CDR2 YSLEER come from the germline V gene. CDR3: CASSQDPPTSGGYSGEQFF. CDR3 sequence (DNA): TGCGCCAGCAGCCAAGACCCGCCGACTAGCGGGGGCTATAGTGGTGAGCAGTTCTTC.

The rearrangement joins TRBV15 to TRBJ1-2, with TRBD1 matching over 8 bases. V shed 3 bases and J 2 bases; nucleotides not matched to a gene: 5. Per germline, CDR1 LNHNV and CDR2 YYDKDF (reference sequence). This CDR3 contains 15 residues. The CDR3 loop is CATSSSDRGNYGYTF. The CDR3 nucleotides read TGTGCCACCAGCAGTAGCGACAGGGGAAACTATGGCTACACCTTC.

The chain is built from TRBV18 and TRBJ1-2; 9 bases fit TRBD1. Germline CDR1 and CDR2: KGHSH and LQKENI. The J segment lost 4 bases and the V segment lost 3 bases, leaving 0 bases of the junction unmatched. The CDR3 totals 13 residues. The CDR3 DNA is TGTGCCAGCTCACCGACAGGGGGCTATGGCTACACCTTC. This gives the protein CASSPTGGYGYTF.

V usage is TRBV6-1 and J usage is TRBJ2-7; perhaps TRBD1 as D (6 bases). The CDR3 totals 13 residues. Germline V gene lookup returns CDR1 MNHNS and CDR2 SASEGT. Trimming took 3 bases from V and 5 from J, leaving 11 bases between them. CDR3 in amino acids: CASSDSGGDEQYF. DNA for the CDR3: TGTGCCAGCAGTGATTCTGGGGGCGACGAGCAGTACTTC.

The V and J genes are TRBV5-1 and TRBJ2-7; D is ambiguous. The length of the CDR3 is 14 residues. CDR1 is SGHRS, CDR2 YFSETQ, per germline. Trimming stripped 0 bases from V and 1 base from J, with 8 bases between. CDR3 region: CASSLEIESYEQYF. The DNA of the CDR3 is TGCGCCAGCAGCTTGGAGATAGAGTCCTACGAGCAGTACTTC.

The rearrangement links TRBV5-1 to TRBJ2-5, with 8 bases that match TRBD1. The germline CDR1 and CDR2 sequences are SGHRS and YFSETQ. This CDR3 has 14 residues. J gave up 4 bases and V 4 bases, and 6 bases lay outside the gene matches. Here the CDR3 reads CASSQSGQGETQYF. CDR3 nucleotides: TGCGCCAGCAGCCAGTCTGGACAGGGAGAGACCCAGTACTTC.

There are a few counts of this clone. The V call is TRBV4-3, the J call TRBJ2-6, with D perhaps matching TRBD2 (5 bases). Trimming shortened V by 4 bases and J by 1 base, and 8 bases separated the two germline ends. Germline V CDR1 and CDR2: LGHNA, YSLEER. The CDR3 contains 15 residues. The CDR3 region is CASSPGVSGANVLTF. CDR3 nucleotides: TGCGCCAGCAGCCCCGGGGTGTCTGGGGCCAACGTCCTGACTTTC.

This chain's CDR3 is CSVDLPGGNYEQYF. CDR3 nucleotide sequence: TGCAGCGTTGATCTGCCAGGGGGCAACTACGAGCAGTACTTC. The J gene is TRBJ2-7, the V gene TRBV29-1, with 8 bases lining up with TRBD1. Germline V gene sequence: CDR1 SQVTM, CDR2 ANQGSEA. The CDR3 is 14 amino acids. The junction had 7 bases not matched to a gene; V was cut back by 3 bases and J by 3 bases.

Only one count was recorded for this clone. The chain joins TRBV5-1 to TRBJ2-7, with TRBD1 identical over 11 bases. CDR1 and CDR2 (germline): SGHRS, YFSETQ. After removal of 4 bases from V and 6 bases from J, the junction contained 3 bases not matched to a gene. The CDR3 extends over 13 amino acids. CDR3 nucleotides: TGCGCCAGCAGCGTCGGGACAGGGGGCGAGCAGTACTTC. It is translated as CASSVGTGGEQYF. The full variable domain, its missing parts supplied by reference TRBV5-1 and TRBJ2-7, is KAGVTQTPRYLIKTRGQQVTLSCSPISGHRSVSWYQQTPGQGLQFLFEYFSETQRNKGNFPGRFSGRQFSNSRSEMNVSTLELGDSALYLCASSVGTGGEQYFGPGTRLTVT.

Written as DNA, the CDR3 is TGTGCCAGCAGTCGAATCGGGGTGGGACTCAAAAACATTCAGTACTTC. It yields the protein CASSRIGVGLKNIQYF. V is TRBV7-2 and J is TRBJ2-4, with D tentatively TRBD2 (6 bases). V was cut by 6 bases and J by 3 bases, with 18 bases left in between. The CDR3 length is 16 residues. CDR1 and CDR2 from the germline V gene are SGHTA and FQGNSA.

The CDR3 coding sequence is TGTGCCAGCAGCCAGCCCCCAGCGGGGGGGCCTTTCAAGCAGTACTTC. It yields the protein CASSQPPAGGPFKQYF. The rearrangement uses TRBV14 and TRBJ2-7, with 10 nucleotides matching TRBD2. This CDR3 region has 16 residues. With 3 bases clipped from V and 8 bases from J, the junction kept 13 bases outside the gene matches. Germline values: CDR1 SGHDN, CDR2 FVKESK. The full variable domain, completed using reference TRBV14 and TRBJ2-7, is EAGVTQFPSHSVIEKGQTVTLRCDPISGHDNLYWYRRVMGKEIKFLLHFVKESKQDESGMPNNRFLAERTGGTYSTLKVQPAELEDSGVYFCASSQPPAGGPFKQYFGPGTRLTVT.

This rearrangement joins TRBV4-2 to TRBJ1-2; unclear D gene. The length of the CDR3 is 14 residues. The V end lost 0 bases, the J end lost 4 bases, and 9 bases lay between the germline ends. Germline CDR1 LGHNA, CDR2 YNFKEQ. The CDR3 is CASSQERWVYGYTF. The CDR3 coding sequence is TGTGCCAGCAGCCAAGAGCGGTGGGTCTATGGCTACACCTTC.

This clone was counted a single time. One junction end disagrees with the germline gene, perhaps due to a read error. The J gene is TRBJ1-3, the V gene TRBV11-2; D call uncertain. This CDR3 has 17 residues. Germline loops: CDR1 SGHAT, CDR2 FQNNGV. In nucleotides, the CDR3 is TGTGCCAGCAGCTTAGTAAACCGGTTCTCCTCGCGAAACGCCATATATTTT. Its protein product is CASSLVNRFSSRNAIYF. The full variable domain, in which reference TRBV11-2 and TRBJ1-3 provide the parts outside the CDR3, is EAGVAQSPRYKIIEKRQSVAFWCNPISGHATLYWYQQILGQGPKLLIQFQNNGVVDDSQLPKDRFSAERLKGVDSTLKIQPAKLEDSAVYLCASSLVNRFSSRNAIYFGEGSWLTVV.

V gene TRBV5-1 combines with J gene TRBJ2-1; TRBD1 aligns across 12 bases. Germline V lookup: CDR1 SGHRS, CDR2 YFSETQ. CDR3 size: 16 residues. The ends lost 3 bases at V and 5 bases at J; junction bases unmatched: 6. CDR3 bases: TGCGCCAGCAGCTGGACCGGGACAGGGGGCAACAATGAGCAGTTCTTC. Its protein is CASSWTGTGGNNEQFF. Variable domain in full (rest from reference TRBV5-1 and TRBJ2-1): KAGVTQTPRYLIKTRGQQVTLSCSPISGHRSVSWYQQTPGQGLQFLFEYFSETQRNKGNFPGRFSGRQFSNSRSEMNVSTLELGDSALYLCASSWTGTGGNNEQFFGPGTRLTVL.

CDR3 amino acids: CSVVAGGLIYGYTF. The CDR3 bases are TGCAGCGTTGTGGCAGGGGGCTTAATCTATGGCTACACCTTC. The rearrangement links TRBV29-1 to TRBJ1-2; 8 bases line up with TRBD1. The CDR3 has 14 amino acids. Germline CDR1 SQVTM, CDR2 ANQGSEA. J was trimmed by 4 bases and V by 4 bases; bases with no gene match: 8.

The rearrangement joins TRBV7-2 to TRBJ1-5; tentatively, D is TRBD1 (6 bases). V dropped 5 bases and J dropped 1 base, with 12 bases sitting between them. Germline loops: CDR1 SGHTA, CDR2 FQGNSA. CDR3 length: 15 residues. The CDR3 nucleotides read TGTGCCAGCAGCCGAGGGGGGGAAAGCAATCAGCCCCAGCATTTT. Its protein is CASSRGGESNQPQHF. Full variable domain (rest looked up from reference TRBV7-2 and TRBJ1-5): GAGVSQSPSNKVTEKGKDVELRCDPISGHTALYWYRQSLGQGLEFLIYFQGNSAPDKSGLPSDRFSAERTGGSVSTLTIQRTQQEDSAVYLCASSRGGESNQPQHFGDGTRLSIL.